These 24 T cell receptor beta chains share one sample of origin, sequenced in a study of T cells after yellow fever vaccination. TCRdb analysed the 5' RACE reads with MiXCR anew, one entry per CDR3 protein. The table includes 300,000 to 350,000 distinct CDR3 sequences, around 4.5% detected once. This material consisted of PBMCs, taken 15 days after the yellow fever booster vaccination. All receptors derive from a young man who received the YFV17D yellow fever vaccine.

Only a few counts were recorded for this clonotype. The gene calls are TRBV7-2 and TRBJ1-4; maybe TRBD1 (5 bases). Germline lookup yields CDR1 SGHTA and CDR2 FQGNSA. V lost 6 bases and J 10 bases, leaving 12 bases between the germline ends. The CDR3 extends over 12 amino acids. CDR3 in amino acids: CASRLAGGKLFF. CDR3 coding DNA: TGTGCCAGCAGGCTGGCGGGGGGAAAACTGTTTTTT.

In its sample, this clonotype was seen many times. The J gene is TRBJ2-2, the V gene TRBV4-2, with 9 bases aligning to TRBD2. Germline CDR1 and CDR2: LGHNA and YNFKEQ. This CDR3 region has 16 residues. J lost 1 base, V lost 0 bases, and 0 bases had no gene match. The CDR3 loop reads CASSQELAGNTGELFF. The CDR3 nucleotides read TGTGCCAGCAGCCAAGAACTAGCGGGGAACACCGGGGAGCTGTTTTTT.

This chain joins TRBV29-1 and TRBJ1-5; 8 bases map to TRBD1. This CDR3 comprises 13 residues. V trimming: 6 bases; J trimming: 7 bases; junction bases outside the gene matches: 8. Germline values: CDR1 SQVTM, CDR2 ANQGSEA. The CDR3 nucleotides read TGCAGCGTAGCACAGGGGGATCGGCAGCCCCAGCATTTT. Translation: CSVAQGDRQPQHF.

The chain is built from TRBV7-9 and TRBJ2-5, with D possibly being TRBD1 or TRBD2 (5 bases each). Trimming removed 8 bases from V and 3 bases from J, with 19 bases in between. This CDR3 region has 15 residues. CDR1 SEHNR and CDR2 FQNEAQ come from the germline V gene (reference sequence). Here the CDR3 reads CASQAMGVLEETQYF. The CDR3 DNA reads TGTGCCAGCCAAGCAATGGGGGTTTTAGAAGAGACCCAGTACTTC.

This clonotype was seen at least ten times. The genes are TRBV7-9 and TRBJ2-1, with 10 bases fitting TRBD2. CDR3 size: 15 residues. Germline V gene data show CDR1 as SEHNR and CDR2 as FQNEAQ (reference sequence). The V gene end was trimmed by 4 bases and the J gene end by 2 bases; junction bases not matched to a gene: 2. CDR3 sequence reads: CASSSLAGAYNEQFF. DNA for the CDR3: TGTGCCAGCAGCTCTCTAGCGGGGGCCTACAATGAGCAGTTCTTC. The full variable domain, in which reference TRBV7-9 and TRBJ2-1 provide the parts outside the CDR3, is DTGVSQNPRHKITKRGQNVTFRCDPISEHNRLYWYRQTLGQGPEFLTYFQNEAQLEKSRLLSDRFSAERPKGSFSTLEIQRTEQGDSAMYLCASSSLAGAYNEQFFGPGTRLTVL.

CDR3 in amino acids: CASSFPGGEDGYTF. The CDR3 DNA is TGTGCCAGCAGCTTCCCGGGTGGCGAGGATGGCTACACCTTC. This chain links TRBV7-2 with TRBJ1-2; no definite D call. Germline V gene sequence: CDR1 SGHTA, CDR2 FQGNSA. V dropped 3 bases and J dropped 6 bases, with 14 bases sitting between them. The CDR3 spans 14 residues.

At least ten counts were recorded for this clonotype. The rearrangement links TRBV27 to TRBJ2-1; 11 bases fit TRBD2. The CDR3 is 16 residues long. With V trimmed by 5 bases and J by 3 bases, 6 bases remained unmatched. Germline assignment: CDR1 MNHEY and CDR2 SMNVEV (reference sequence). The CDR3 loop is CASSALTSGVYNEQFF. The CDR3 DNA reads TGTGCCAGCAGTGCCCTGACTAGCGGGGTCTACAATGAGCAGTTCTTC.

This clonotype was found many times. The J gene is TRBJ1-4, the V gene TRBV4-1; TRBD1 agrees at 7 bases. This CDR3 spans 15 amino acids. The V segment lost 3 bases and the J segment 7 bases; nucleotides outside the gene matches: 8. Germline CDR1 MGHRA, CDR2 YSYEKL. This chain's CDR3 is CASSQGQKVSEKLFF. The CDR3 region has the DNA TGCGCCAGCAGCCAGGGACAGAAAGTTAGTGAAAAACTGTTTTTT.

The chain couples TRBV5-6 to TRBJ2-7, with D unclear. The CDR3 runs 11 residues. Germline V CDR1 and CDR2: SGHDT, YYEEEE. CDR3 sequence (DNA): TGTGCCAGGAGCTCCGGGCGCGAGCAGTACGTC. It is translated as CARSSGREQYV.

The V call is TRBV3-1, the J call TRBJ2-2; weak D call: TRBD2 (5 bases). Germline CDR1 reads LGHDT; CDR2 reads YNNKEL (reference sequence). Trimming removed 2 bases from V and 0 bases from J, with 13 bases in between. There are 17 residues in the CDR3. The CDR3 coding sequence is TGTGCCAGCAGCCAACTCACTAGATACGCGAACACCGGGGAGCTGTTTTTT. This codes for CASSQLTRYANTGELFF.

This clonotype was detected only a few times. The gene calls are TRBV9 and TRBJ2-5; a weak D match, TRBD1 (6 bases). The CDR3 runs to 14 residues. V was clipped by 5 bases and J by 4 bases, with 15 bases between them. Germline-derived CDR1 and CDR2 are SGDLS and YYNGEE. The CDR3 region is CASSGSLQGETQYF. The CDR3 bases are TGTGCCAGCAGTGGGTCCCTACAGGGAGAGACCCAGTACTTC.

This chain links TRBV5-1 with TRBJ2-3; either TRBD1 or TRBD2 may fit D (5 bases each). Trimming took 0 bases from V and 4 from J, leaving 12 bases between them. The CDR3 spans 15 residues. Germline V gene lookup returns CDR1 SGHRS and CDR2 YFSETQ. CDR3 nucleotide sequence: TGCGCCAGCAGCTTGGTAGTCGGGGCATCAGATACGCAGTATTTT. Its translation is CASSLVVGASDTQYF. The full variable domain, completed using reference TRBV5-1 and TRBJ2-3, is KAGVTQTPRYLIKTRGQQVTLSCSPISGHRSVSWYQQTPGQGLQFLFEYFSETQRNKGNFPGRFSGRQFSNSRSEMNVSTLELGDSALYLCASSLVVGASDTQYFGPGTRLTVL.

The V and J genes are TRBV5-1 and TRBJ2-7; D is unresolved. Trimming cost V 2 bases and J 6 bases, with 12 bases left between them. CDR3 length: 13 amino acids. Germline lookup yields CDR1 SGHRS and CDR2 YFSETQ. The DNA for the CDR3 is TGCGCCAGCAGCTTCGATCCGAGTGGCGAGCAGTACGTC. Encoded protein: CASSFDPSGEQYV.

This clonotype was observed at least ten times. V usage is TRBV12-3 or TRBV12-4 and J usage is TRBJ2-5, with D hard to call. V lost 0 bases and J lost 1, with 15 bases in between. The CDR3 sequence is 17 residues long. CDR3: CASSLARQVFSQETQYF. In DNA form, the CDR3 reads TGTGCCAGCAGTTTAGCGCGGCAGGTCTTCAGCCAAGAGACCCAGTACTTC.

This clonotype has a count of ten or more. The CDR3 DNA reads TGTGCCAGCAGCCCTGTCGTCGCGGGGGGGAACATTCAGTACTTC. It encodes CASSPVVAGGNIQYF. The V call is TRBV3-1, the J call TRBJ2-4; 9 nucleotides agree with TRBD2. With 4 bases clipped from V and 7 bases from J, the junction kept 8 bases outside the gene matches. This CDR3 has 15 residues. Germline CDR1 is LGHDT and CDR2 is YNNKEL (reference sequence).

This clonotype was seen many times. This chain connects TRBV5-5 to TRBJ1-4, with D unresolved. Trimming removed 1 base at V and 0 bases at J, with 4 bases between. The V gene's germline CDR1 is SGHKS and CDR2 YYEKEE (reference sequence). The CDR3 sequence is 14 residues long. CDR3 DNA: TGTGCCAGCAGCTTGTATACAACTAATGAAAAACTGTTTTTT. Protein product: CASSLYTTNEKLFF.

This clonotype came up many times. The CDR3 DNA sequence: TGCAGTGCCACCCCGACCCGGGACAGGGGCCCGGGGCGCAATCAGCCCCAGCATTTT. Protein sequence: CSATPTRDRGPGRNQPQHF. This sequence joins TRBV20-1 and TRBJ1-5; TRBD1 matches 10 bases. This CDR3 comprises 19 residues. Germline V gives CDR1 DFQATT, CDR2 SNEGSKA (reference sequence). The junction had 19 bases not matched to a gene; V was cut back by 6 bases and J by 2 bases.

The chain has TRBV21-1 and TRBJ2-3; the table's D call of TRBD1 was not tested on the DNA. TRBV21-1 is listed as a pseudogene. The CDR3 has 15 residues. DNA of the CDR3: TGTGCCAGCCGCGCGTCAGGGGGTGATACAGATACGCAGTATTTT. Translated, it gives CASRASGGDTDTQYF.

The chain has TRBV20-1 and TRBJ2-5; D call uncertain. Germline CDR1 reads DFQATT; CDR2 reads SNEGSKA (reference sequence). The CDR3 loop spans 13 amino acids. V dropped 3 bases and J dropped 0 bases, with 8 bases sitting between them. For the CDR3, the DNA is TGCAGTGCTAGTAGGGCCGACCAAGAGACCCAGTACTTC. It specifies CSASRADQETQYF.

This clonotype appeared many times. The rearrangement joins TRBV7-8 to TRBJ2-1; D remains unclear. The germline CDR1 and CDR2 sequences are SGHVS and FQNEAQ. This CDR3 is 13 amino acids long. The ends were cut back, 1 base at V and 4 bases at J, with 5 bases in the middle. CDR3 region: CASSLDRYNEQFF. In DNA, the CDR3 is TGTGCCAGCAGCTTAGACAGATACAATGAGCAGTTCTTC.

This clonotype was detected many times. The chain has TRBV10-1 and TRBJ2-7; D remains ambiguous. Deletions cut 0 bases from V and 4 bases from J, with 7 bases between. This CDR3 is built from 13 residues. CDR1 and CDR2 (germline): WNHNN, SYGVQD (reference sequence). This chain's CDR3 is CASSESPGYEQYF. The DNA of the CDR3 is TGCGCCAGCAGTGAGTCCCCAGGATACGAGCAGTACTTC.

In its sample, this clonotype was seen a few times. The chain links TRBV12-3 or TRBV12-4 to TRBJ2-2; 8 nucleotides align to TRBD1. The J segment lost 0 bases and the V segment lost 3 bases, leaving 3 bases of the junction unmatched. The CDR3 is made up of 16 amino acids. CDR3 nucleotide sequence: TGTGCCAGCAGTTTCCCGGACAGGGCGAACACCGGGGAGCTGTTTTTT. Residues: CASSFPDRANTGELFF.

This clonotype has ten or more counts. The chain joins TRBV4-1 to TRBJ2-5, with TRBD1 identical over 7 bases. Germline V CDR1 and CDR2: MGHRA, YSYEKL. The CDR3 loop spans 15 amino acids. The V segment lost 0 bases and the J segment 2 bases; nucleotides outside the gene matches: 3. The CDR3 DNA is TGCGCCAGCAGCCAAGAGAGGGGGCTTCAAGAGACCCAGTACTTC. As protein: CASSQERGLQETQYF.

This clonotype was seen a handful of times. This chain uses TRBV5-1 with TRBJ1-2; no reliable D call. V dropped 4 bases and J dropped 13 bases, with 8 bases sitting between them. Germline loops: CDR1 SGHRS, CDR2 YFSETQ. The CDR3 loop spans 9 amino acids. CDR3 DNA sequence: TGCGCCAGCAGCATGATCAGCACCTTC. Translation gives CASSMISTF.